A single T cell receptor beta chain is shown here with its context. The antigen remains undetermined. TCRdb used MiXCR to reprocess the reads, holding one entry per CDR3 protein. The sample has around 240,000 distinct CDR3 sequences; about 20% are singletons. This entry belongs to a study of T cell repertoires in cytomegalovirus infection. Across the study: Carrying CMV and the relevant HLA type showed in public TCR beta signatures. Notes on the study in general: Cumulative frequency of public TCR beta families picked out carriers of CMV plus the relevant HLA. HLA-C-restricted CMV clonotypes gave the most frequent clonotype in two of eight donors.

This CDR3 is built from 15 residues. Germline-derived CDR1 and CDR2 are SGHTA and FQGNSA. Trimming cost V 1 base and J 0 bases, with 8 bases left between them. The TCR was taken from a human donor in good health (CMV status not recorded). Some clones in this sample may be carry-over from other donors' samples. The sample consisted of CD8+ T cells from PBMCs. This chain connects TRBV7-2 to TRBJ2-3; no clear D. The chain's CDR3 is CASSLGVSSTDTQYF. Written as DNA, the CDR3 is TGTGCCAGCAGCTTAGGGGTTTCTAGCACAGATACGCAGTATTTT. The full variable domain, with the rest looked up from reference TRBV7-2 and TRBJ2-3, is GAGVSQSPSNKVTEKGKDVELRCDPISGHTALYWYRQSLGQGLEFLIYFQGNSAPDKSGLPSDRFSAERTGGSVSTLTIQRTQQEDSAVYLCASSLGVSSTDTQYFGPGTRLTVL.